There are a few counts of the clone carrying this TCR beta chain. The antigen remains undetermined. The data were obtained in a study of beta chain features in type 1 diabetes. All of the isolated RNA was reverse transcribed, so expressed TCRB transcripts were sequenced. Measured with immunoSEQ multiplex PCR; TCRdb has only the in-frame clones, and not every one. The repertoire holds 150,000 to 200,000 clones, with approximately 8.7% as singletons. General study points: In all four CD4+ subsets, TCRB CDR3 length was significantly, moderately reduced in type 1 diabetes. Patients showed naive, central memory and Treg TCRB repertoires that appeared more similar than those of healthy donors.

Averaging roughly 110 mL, one heparinised blood draw was given by each donor. The CDR3 runs 13 residues. Germline values: CDR1 SGHRS, CDR2 YFSETQ. V was pared by 4 bases and J by 15 bases, with 10 bases of the junction left unmatched. The specimen sequenced was central memory CD4+ T cells from blood. This chain joins TRBV5-1 and TRBJ2-3; 11 positions agree with TRBD2. This sequence originates from a woman between 25 and 40 years old with type 1 diabetes. The CDR3 DNA follows: TGCGCCAGCAGCCCACAACTAGCGGGAGAGGGATATTTT. This sequence encodes CASSPQLAGEGYF. Combining the CDR3 with reference TRBV5-1 and TRBJ2-3 gives the whole variable domain KAGVTQTPRYLIKTRGQQVTLSCSPISGHRSVSWYQQTPGQGLQFLFEYFSETQRNKGNFPGRFSGRQFSNSRSEMNVSTLELGDSALYLCASSPQLAGEGYFGPGTRLTVL.